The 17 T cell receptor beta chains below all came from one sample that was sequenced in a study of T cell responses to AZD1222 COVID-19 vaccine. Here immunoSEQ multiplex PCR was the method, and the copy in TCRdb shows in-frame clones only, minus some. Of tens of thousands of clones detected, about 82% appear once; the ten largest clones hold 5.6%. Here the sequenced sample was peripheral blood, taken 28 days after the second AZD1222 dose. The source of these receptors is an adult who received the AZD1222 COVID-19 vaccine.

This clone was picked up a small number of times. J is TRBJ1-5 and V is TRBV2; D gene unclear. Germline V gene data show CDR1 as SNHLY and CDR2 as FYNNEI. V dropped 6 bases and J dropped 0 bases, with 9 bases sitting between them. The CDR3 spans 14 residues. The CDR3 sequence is CASSYTVSNQPQHF. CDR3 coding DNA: TGTGCCAGCAGCTACACAGTTAGCAATCAGCCCCAGCATTTT.

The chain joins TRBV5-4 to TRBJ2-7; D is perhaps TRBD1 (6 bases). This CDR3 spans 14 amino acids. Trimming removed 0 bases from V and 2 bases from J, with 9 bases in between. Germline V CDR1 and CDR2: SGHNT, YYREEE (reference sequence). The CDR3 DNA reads TGTGCCAGCAGCTTGGCGGCAGGGGCCTACGAGCAGTACTTC. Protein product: CASSLAAGAYEQYF.

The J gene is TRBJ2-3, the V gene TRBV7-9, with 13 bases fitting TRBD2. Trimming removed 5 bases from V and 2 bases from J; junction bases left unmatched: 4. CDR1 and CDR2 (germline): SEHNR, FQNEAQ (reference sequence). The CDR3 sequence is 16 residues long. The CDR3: CASSPGTSGVTDTQYF. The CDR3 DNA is TGTGCCAGCAGCCCGGGGACTAGCGGGGTCACAGATACGCAGTATTTT.

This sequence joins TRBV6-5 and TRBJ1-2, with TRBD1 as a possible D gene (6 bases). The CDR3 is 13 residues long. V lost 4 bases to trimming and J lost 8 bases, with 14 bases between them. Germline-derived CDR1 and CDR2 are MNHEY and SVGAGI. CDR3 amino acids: CASSSTGSGGYTF. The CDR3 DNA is TGTGCCAGCAGTTCAACAGGGAGTGGAGGCTACACCTTC.

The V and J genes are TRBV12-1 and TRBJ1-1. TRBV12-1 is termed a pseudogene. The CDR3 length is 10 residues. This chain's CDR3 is CASSGAEAFF. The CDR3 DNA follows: TGTGCCAGCAGCGGGGCTGAAGCTTTCTTT.

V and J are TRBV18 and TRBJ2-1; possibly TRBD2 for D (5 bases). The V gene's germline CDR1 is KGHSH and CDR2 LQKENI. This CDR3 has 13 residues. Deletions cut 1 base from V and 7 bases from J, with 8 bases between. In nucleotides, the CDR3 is TGTGCCAGCTCACCACAGGGAGCAAATGAGCAGTTCTTC. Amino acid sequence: CASSPQGANEQFF.

In DNA, the CDR3 is TGTGCCAGCAGCTCAGACGACGGGTTGGGGAAGCAGTTCTTC. Amino acids: CASSSDDGLGKQFF. The chain couples TRBV11-3 to TRBJ2-1, with unresolved D. CDR3 length equals 14 residues. The V gene's germline CDR1 is SGHNT and CDR2 YENEEA. Trimming removed 4 bases at V and 11 bases at J, with 18 bases between.

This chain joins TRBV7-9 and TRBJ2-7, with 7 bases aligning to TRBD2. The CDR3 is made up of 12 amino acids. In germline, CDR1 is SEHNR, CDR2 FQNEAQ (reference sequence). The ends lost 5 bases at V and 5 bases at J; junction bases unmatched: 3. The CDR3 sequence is CASSPRGDEQYF. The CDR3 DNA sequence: TGTGCCAGCAGCCCCCGGGGGGACGAGCAGTACTTC.

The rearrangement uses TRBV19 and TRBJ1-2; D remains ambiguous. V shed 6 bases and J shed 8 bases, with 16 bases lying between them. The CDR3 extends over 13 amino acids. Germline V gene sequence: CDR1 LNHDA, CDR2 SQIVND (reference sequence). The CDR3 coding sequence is TGTGCCAGTAGCCCCCCGTTGGGTTGGGGCTACACCTTC. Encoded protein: CASSPPLGWGYTF.

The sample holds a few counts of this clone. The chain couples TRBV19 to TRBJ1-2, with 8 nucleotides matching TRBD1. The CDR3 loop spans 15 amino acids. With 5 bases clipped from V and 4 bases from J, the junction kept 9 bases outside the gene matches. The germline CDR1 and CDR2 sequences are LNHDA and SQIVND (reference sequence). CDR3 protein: CASSLQTGDAYGYTF. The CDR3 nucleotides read TGTGCCAGTAGTCTACAGACAGGGGACGCCTATGGCTACACCTTC.

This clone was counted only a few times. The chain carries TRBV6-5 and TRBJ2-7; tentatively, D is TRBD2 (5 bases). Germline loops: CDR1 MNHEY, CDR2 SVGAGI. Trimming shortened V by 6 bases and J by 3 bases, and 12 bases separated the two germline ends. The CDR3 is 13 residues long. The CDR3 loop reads CASSAPGSYEQYF. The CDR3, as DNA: TGTGCCAGCAGCGCCCCGGGGAGCTACGAGCAGTACTTC.

In DNA, the CDR3 is TGTGCCAGCAGCCAAATCAACAGTCGGGAAAAACTGTTTTTT. Encoded protein: CASSQINSREKLFF. V and J are TRBV3-1 (or the pseudogene TRBV3-2) and TRBJ1-4; D gene ambiguous. V lost 2 bases, J lost 8 bases, and 12 bases lay in between. CDR1 is LGHDT, CDR2 YNNKEL, per germline (reference sequence). The CDR3 totals 14 residues.

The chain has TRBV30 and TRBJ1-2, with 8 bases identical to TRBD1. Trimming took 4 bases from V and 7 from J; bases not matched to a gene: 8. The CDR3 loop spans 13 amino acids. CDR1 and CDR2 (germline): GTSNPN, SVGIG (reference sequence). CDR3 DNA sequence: TGTGCCTGGACCCCACAGGGGGTAGGTGGCTACACCTTC. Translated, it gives CAWTPQGVGGYTF. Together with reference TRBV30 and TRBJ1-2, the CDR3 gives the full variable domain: SQTIHQWPATLVQPVGSPLSLECTVEGTSNPNLYWYRQAAGRGLQLLFYSVGIGQISSEVPQNLSASRPQDRQFILSSKKLLLSDSGFYLCAWTPQGVGGYTFGSGTRLTVV.

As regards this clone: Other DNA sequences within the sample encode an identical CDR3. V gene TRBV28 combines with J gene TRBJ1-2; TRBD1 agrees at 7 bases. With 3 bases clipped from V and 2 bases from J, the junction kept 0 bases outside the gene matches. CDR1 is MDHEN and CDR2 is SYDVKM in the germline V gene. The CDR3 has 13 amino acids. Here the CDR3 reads CASSLGQNYGYTF. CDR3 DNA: TGTGCCAGCAGTTTGGGACAGAACTATGGCTACACCTTC.

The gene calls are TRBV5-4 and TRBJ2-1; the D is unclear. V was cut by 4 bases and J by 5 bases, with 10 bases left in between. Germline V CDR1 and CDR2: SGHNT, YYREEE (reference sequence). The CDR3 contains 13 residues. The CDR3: CASSLPPDNEQFF. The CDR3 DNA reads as TGTGCCAGCAGCCTCCCGCCGGACAATGAGCAGTTCTTC.

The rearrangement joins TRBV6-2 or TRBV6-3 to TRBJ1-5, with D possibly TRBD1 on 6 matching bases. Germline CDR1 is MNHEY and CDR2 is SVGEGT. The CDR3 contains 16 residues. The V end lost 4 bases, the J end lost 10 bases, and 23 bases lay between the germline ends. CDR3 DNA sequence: TGTGCCAGCAGTTCGGACACTTCGGGACAAGCCCTTCCCCAGCATTTT. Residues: CASSSDTSGQALPQHF.

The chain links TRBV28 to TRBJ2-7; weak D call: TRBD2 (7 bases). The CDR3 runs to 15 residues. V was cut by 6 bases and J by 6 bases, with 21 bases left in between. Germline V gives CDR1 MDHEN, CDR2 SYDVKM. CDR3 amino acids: CASRSVGGLSSEQYF. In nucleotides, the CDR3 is TGTGCCAGCAGGTCGGTGGGGGGGCTGTCTAGCGAGCAGTACTTC.